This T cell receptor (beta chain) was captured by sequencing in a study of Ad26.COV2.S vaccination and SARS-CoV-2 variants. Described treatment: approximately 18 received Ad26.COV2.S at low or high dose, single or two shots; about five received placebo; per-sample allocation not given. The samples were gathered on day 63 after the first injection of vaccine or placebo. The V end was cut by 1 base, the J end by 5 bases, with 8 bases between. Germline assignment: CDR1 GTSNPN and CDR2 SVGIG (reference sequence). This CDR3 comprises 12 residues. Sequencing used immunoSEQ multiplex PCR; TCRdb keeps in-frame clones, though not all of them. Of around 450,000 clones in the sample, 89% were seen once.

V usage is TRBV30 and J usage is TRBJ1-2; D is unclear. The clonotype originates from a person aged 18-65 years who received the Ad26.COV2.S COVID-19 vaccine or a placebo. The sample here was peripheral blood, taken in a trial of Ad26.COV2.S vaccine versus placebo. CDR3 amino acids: CAWSGVRYGYTF. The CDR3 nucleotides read TGTGCCTGGAGTGGGGTACGGTATGGCTACACCTTC. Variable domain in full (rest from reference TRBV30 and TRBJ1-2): SQTIHQWPATLVQPVGSPLSLECTVEGTSNPNLYWYRQAAGRGLQLLFYSVGIGQISSEVPQNLSASRPQDRQFILSSKKLLLSDSGFYLCAWSGVRYGYTFGSGTRLTVV.